The T cell receptor (beta chain) under discussion was sequenced for a study of vaccination effects on CD4 cells after COVID-19. Study-wide results and caveats: Healthy vaccinees' vaccine-induced clones included only 1 of 255 cross-reacting with common cold coronaviruses.

This clone came up once. Its specificity is not known. Expansion of antigen-specific CD4+ T cells with viral peptide pools was carried out by the ViraFEST assay before sequencing. The authors isolated CD4+ T cells after less than eleven days of culture. According to the study, vaccine recipients showed no prior SARS-CoV-2 infection and negative nucleocapsid antibodies. IL-2 medium supplanted half the medium on days 3 and 7. V was shortened by 1 base and J by 4 bases, with 13 bases between the two germline ends. The germline CDR1 and CDR2 sequences are MNHEY and SVGAGI. This CDR3 contains 15 residues. The repertoire was sequenced with immunoSEQ multiplex PCR; TCRdb's copy has only in-frame clones and lacks some. This repertoire shows 37,000 or so clones, about 70% found once; its top ten account for under 15%.

The chain carries TRBV6-5 and TRBJ1-2, with D possibly matching TRBD1 (6 bases). This clonotype originated in a human donor who received a COVID-19 vaccine. The starting material was CD4+ T cells from PBMCs cultured with HCoV-OC43 spike peptides, obtained before COVID-19 vaccination. Sample subset: HCoV-OC43 spike overlapping peptide pool stimulation. The CDR3 here is CASSYLIQGPYGYTF. CDR3 nucleotides: TGTGCCAGCAGTTACTTAATACAGGGCCCCTATGGCTACACCTTC.